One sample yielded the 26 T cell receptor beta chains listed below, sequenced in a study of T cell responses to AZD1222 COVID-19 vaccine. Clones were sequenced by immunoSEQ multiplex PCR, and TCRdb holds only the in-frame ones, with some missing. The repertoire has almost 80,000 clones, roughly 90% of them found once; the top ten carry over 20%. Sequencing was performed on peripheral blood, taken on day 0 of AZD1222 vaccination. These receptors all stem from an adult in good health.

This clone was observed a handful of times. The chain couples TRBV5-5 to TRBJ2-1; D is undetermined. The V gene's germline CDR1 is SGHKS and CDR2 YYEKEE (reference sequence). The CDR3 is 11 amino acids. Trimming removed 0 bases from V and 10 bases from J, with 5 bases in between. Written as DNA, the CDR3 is TGTGCCAGCAGCTTGGTGGAGGAGCAGTTCTTC. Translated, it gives CASSLVEEQFF. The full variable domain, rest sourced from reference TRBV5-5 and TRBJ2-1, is DAGVTQSPTHLIKTRGQQVTLRCSPISGHKSVSWYQQVLGQGPQFIFQYYEKEERGRGNFPDRFSARQFPNYSSELNVNALLLGDSALYLCASSLVEEQFFGPGTRLTVL.

The CDR3 nucleotides read TGTGCCAGCAGTTTAAAGGCGGGAGGCCCCACTATCCAAGAGACCCAGTACTTC. It translates to CASSLKAGGPTIQETQYF. This sequence joins TRBV27 and TRBJ2-5, with 8 bases identical to TRBD2. Trimming at V came to 2 bases and at J to 1 base, leaving 12 bases not matched to a gene. CDR1 and CDR2 (germline): MNHEY, SMNVEV (reference sequence). The CDR3 spans 18 residues.

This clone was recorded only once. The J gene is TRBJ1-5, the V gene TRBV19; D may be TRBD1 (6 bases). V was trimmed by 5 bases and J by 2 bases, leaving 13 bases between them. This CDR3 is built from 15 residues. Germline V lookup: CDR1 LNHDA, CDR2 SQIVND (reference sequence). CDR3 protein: CASSLYSGGNQPQHF. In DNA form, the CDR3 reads TGTGCCAGTAGTTTGTATTCAGGGGGCAATCAGCCCCAGCATTTT.

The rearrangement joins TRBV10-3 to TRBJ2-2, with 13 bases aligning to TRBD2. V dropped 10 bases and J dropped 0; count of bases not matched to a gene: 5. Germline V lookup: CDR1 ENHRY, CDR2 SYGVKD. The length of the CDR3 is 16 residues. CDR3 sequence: CATGLAGPANTGELFF. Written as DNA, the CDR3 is TGTGCCACGGGACTAGCGGGACCGGCGAACACCGGGGAGCTGTTTTTT.

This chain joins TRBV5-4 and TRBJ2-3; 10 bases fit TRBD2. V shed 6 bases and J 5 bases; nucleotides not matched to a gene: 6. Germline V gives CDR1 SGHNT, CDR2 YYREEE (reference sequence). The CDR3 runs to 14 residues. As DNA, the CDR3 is TGTGCCAGCACGGAGCGGGAGGGCCAAGATACGCAGTATTTT. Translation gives CASTEREGQDTQYF.

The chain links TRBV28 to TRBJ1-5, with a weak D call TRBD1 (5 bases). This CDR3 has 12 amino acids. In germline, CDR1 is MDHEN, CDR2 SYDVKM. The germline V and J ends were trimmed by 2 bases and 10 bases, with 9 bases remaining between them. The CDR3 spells CASSLGGGPQHF. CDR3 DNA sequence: TGTGCCAGCAGTTTAGGGGGTGGTCCCCAGCATTTT.

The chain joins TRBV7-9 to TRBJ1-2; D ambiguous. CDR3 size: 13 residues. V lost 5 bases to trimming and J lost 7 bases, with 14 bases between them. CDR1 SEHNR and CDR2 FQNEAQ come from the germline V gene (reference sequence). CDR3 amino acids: CASSAREAGGYTF. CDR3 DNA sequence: TGTGCCAGCAGCGCAAGGGAGGCTGGTGGCTACACCTTC.

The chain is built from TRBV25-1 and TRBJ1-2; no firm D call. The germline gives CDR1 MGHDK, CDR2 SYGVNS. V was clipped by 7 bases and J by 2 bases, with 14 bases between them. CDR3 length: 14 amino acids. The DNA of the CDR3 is TGTGCCAGCACCGGGTCGGCGGGCAACTATGGCTACACCTTC. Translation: CASTGSAGNYGYTF.

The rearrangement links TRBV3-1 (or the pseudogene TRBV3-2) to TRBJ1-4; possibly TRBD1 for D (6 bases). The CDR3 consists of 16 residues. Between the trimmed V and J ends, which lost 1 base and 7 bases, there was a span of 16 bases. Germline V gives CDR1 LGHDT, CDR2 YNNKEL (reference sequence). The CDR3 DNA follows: TGTGCCAGCAGCCAAGGGGGGCGCAATCTGGTTGAAAAACTGTTTTTT. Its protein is CASSQGGRNLVEKLFF.

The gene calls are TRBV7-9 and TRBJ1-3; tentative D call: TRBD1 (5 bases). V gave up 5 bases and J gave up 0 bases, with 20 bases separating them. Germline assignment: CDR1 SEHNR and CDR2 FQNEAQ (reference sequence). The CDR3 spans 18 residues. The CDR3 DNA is TGTGCCAGCAGCCCGGGGACGGATCTTTTGATCTCTGGAAACACCATATATTTT. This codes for CASSPGTDLLISGNTIYF.

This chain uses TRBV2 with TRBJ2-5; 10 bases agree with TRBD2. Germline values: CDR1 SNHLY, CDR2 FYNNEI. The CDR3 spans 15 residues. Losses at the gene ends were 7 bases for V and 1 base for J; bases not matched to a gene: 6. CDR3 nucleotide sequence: TGTGCCAGCACTGTGGGACTAGCGTTCCAAGAGACCCAGTACTTC. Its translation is CASTVGLAFQETQYF.

The CDR3 sequence: CAWSDGDQPQHF. The CDR3 DNA reads TGTGCCTGGAGTGATGGAGATCAGCCCCAGCATTTT. V gene TRBV30 combines with J gene TRBJ1-5, with D unclear. The V and J ends lost 1 base and 5 bases respectively, with 6 bases between them. This CDR3 contains 12 residues. Germline CDR1 is GTSNPN and CDR2 is SVGIG (reference sequence).

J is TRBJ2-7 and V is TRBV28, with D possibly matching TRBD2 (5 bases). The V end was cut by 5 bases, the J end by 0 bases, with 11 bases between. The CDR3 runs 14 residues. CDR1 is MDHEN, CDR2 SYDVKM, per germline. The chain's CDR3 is CASSPPGNSYEQYF. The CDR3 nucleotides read TGTGCCAGCAGTCCTCCGGGGAACTCCTACGAGCAGTACTTC.

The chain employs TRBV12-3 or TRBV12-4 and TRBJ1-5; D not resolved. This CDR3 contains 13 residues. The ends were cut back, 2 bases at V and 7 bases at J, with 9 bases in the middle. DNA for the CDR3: TGTGCCAGCAGTTTATTGGCGGGGCAGCCCCAGCATTTT. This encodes CASSLLAGQPQHF.

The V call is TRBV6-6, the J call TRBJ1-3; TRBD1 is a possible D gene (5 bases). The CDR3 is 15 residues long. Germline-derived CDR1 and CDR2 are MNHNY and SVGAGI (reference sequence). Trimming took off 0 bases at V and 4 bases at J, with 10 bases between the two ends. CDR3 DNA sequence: TGTGCCAGCAGTTACTCGCGGGGCACCGGAAACACCATATATTTT. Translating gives CASSYSRGTGNTIYF.

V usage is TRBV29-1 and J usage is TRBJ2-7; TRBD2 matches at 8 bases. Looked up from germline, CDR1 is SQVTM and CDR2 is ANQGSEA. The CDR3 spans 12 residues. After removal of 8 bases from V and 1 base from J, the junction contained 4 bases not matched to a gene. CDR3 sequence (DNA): TGCAGCATCCGGGGGGGATCCTACGAGCAGTACTTC. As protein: CSIRGGSYEQYF.

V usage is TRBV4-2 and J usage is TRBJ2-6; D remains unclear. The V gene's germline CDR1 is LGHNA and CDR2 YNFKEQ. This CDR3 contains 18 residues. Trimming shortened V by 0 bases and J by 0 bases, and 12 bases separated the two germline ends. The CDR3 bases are TGTGCCAGCAGCCAAGATTGGTTTCGGAGCTCTGGGGCCAACGTCCTGACTTTC. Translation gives CASSQDWFRSSGANVLTF.

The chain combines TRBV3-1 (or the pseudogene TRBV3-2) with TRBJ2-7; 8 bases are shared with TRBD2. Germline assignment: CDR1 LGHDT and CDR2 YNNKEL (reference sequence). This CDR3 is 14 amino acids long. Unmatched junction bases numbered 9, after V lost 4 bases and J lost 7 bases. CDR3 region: CASSLRTSYGEQYF. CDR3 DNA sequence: TGTGCCAGCAGCCTCCGGACTAGCTACGGGGAGCAGTACTTC.

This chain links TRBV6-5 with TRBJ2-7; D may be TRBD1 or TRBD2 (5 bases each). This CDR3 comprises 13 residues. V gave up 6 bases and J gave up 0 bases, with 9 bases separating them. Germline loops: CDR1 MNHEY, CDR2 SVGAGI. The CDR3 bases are TGTGCCAGCAGCTTGGGACCCTCCTACGAGCAGTACTTC. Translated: CASSLGPSYEQYF.

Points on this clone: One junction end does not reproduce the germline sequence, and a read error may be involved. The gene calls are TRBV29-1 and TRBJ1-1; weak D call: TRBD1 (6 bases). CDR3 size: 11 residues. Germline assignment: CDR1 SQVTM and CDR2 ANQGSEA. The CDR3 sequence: CSVDSRGGASF. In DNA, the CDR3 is TGCAGCGTTGACAGTCGAGGGGGGGCCTCGTTT.

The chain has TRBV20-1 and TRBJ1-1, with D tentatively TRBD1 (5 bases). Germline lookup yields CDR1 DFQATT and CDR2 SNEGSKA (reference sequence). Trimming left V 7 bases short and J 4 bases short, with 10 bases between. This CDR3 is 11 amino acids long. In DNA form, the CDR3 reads TGCAGTGAGGGGCGAAGCACTGAAGCTTTCTTT. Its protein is CSEGRSTEAFF.

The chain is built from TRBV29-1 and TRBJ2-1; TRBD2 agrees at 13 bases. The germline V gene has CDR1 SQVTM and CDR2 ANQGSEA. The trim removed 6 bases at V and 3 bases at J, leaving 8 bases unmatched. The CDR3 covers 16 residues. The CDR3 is CSVPIGTSGNYNEQFF. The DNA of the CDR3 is TGCAGCGTACCTATAGGGACTAGCGGGAACTACAATGAGCAGTTCTTC.

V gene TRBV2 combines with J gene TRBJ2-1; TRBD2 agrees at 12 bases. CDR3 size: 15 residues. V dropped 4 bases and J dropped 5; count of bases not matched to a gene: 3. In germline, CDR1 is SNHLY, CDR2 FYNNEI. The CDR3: CASSGLAGEDNEQFF. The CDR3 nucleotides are TGTGCCAGCAGTGGACTAGCGGGAGAGGACAATGAGCAGTTCTTC.

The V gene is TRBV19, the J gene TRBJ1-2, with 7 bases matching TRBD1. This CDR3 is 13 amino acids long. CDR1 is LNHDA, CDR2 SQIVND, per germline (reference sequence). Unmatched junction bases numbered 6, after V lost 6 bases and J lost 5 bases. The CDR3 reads CASRDRDRYGYTF. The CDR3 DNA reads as TGTGCCAGTAGGGATCGGGACAGATATGGCTACACCTTC.

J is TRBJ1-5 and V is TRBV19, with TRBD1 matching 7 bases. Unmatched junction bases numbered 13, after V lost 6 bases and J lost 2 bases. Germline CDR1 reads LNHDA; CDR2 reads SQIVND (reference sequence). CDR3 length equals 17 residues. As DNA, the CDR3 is TGTGCCAGTAGCCCGCCGACAGGGCGTTCGGGCAATCAGCCCCAGCATTTT. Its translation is CASSPPTGRSGNQPQHF.

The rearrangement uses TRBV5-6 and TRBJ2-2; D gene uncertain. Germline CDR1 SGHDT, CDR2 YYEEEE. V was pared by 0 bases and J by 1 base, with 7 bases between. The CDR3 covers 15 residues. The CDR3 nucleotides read TGTGCCAGCAGCTTGGACCTGAGGAACACCGGGGAGCTGTTTTTT. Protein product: CASSLDLRNTGELFF.